The TCR beta chain described here comes from a study of T cell repertoires in cytomegalovirus infection. The length of the CDR3 is 10 residues. Trimming removed 7 bases at V and 6 bases at J, with 4 bases between. CDR1 and CDR2 from the germline V gene are SNHLY and FYNNEI. MiXCR, applied by TCRdb to the reads, yields one record per CDR3 protein. The repertoire holds 370,000 or so distinct CDR3 sequences, with approximately 30% as singletons. This clonotype was seen a few times. Its antigen is as yet unknown. The clonotype comes from a human donor in good health (CMV status not recorded). Some clones in this sample may be carry-over from other donors' samples. The sequencing used cultured PBMCs, collected from culture after CMV antigen stimulation. This chain joins TRBV2 and TRBJ2-1; D call uncertain. The CDR3 reads CASTGNEQFF. The CDR3 nucleotides are TGTGCCAGCACTGGCAATGAGCAGTTCTTC.